The 20 T cell receptor beta chains presented below share a single source sample, sequenced in a study of response to subunit inactivated influenza vaccine. MiXCR, run by TCRdb on the RT-PCR reads, gives a single entry per CDR3 protein. The table has about 700,000 distinct CDR3 sequences, about 15% seen once. Sequences were derived from PBMCs from blood, sampled about 14 days before vaccination. Every receptor here comes from a man aged 50 or older who received an inactivated influenza vaccine.

This clonotype was seen more than once but under ten times. The chain couples TRBV10-2 to TRBJ2-5; 14 positions match TRBD2. V dropped 5 bases and J dropped 6; count of bases not matched to a gene: 5. The CDR3 runs to 15 residues. Germline-derived CDR1 and CDR2 are WSHSY and SAAADI. The CDR3: CASSRLAGGPKTQYF. The CDR3 coding sequence is TGCGCCAGCAGTCGACTAGCGGGGGGGCCCAAGACCCAGTACTTC.

The chain combines TRBV20-1 with TRBJ2-7, with 11 bases fitting TRBD2. V lost 1 base, J lost 3 bases, and 5 bases stayed unmatched. Germline values: CDR1 DFQATT, CDR2 SNEGSKA (reference sequence). The CDR3 totals 15 residues. CDR3 sequence reads: CSARVSGLADYEQYF. The CDR3 DNA reads as TGCAGTGCTAGAGTTTCGGGACTAGCGGACTACGAGCAGTACTTC.

This clonotype was detected a few times. The rearrangement joins TRBV12-3 or TRBV12-4 to TRBJ2-1, with 9 bases that match TRBD2. Trimming took 5 bases from V and 7 from J; bases not matched to a gene: 15. The CDR3 runs to 17 residues. CDR3 sequence: CASSATAGTSHQNEQFF. CDR3 DNA: TGTGCCAGCAGTGCGACCGCCGGGACTAGCCACCAGAATGAGCAGTTCTTC.

The chain has TRBV28 and TRBJ1-5; TRBD1 is a possible D gene (5 bases). The length of the CDR3 is 14 residues. V was trimmed by 1 base and J by 7 bases, leaving 11 bases between them. Germline V gives CDR1 MDHEN, CDR2 SYDVKM. The DNA for the CDR3 is TGTGCCAGCAGTTTATTCAGGGCCGGCCAGCCCCAGCATTTT. Translation: CASSLFRAGQPQHF.

This clonotype was observed a handful of times. The chain combines TRBV7-2 with TRBJ1-5; D is ambiguous. The germline CDR1 and CDR2 sequences are SGHTA and FQGNSA. This CDR3 is built from 14 residues. V dropped 2 bases and J dropped 3 bases, with 8 bases sitting between them. The CDR3 reads CASSLLIVNQPQHF. In nucleotides, the CDR3 is TGTGCCAGCAGCTTACTTATCGTCAATCAGCCCCAGCATTTT.

The chain has TRBV29-1 and TRBJ2-3, with D perhaps given as TRBD1 or TRBD2 (7 bases each). Germline V gene lookup returns CDR1 SQVTM and CDR2 ANQGSEA. This CDR3 region has 15 residues. V shed 7 bases and J shed 2 bases, with 19 bases lying between them. The CDR3 loop reads CSAGGGTAHTDTQYF. CDR3 DNA sequence: TGCAGCGCTGGGGGGGGGACAGCCCACACAGATACGCAGTATTTT.

The chain recombines TRBV10-3 with TRBJ2-1, with D uncertain. From germline, CDR1 is ENHRY and CDR2 SYGVKD. The ends were cut back, 4 bases at V and 7 bases at J, with 8 bases in the middle. This CDR3 spans 12 amino acids. CDR3 amino acids: CAISVSVNEQFF. The CDR3 DNA reads TGTGCCATCAGTGTTTCAGTGAATGAGCAGTTCTTC.

V usage is TRBV24-1 and J usage is TRBJ1-4; no firm D call. The ends were cut back, 1 base at V and 6 bases at J, with 11 bases in the middle. The CDR3 is 15 residues long. Germline lookup yields CDR1 KGHDR and CDR2 SFDVKD. The CDR3 sequence: CATSDLRDPDEKLFF. The CDR3, as DNA: TGTGCCACCAGTGATTTACGGGATCCGGATGAAAAACTGTTTTTT.

This clonotype was observed a handful of times. The CDR3: CASSIVPLNEQFF. The CDR3 region has the DNA TGTGCCAGTAGTATAGTTCCCCTCAATGAGCAGTTCTTC. V and J are TRBV19 and TRBJ2-1; D is unresolved. Trimming took 1 base from V and 6 from J, leaving 7 bases between them. Per the germline V gene, CDR1 is LNHDA and CDR2 is SQIVND (reference sequence). The CDR3 consists of 13 residues.

This chain links TRBV5-5 with TRBJ1-4, with 8 positions matching TRBD1. The germline CDR1 and CDR2 sequences are SGHKS and YYEKEE (reference sequence). This CDR3 region has 15 residues. The J segment lost 7 bases and the V segment lost 4 bases, leaving 9 bases of the junction unmatched. In nucleotides, the CDR3 is TGTGCCAGCAGCATACGACAGGGGACGGGTGAAAAACTGTTTTTT. The encoded protein is CASSIRQGTGEKLFF.

This clonotype has more than one count but fewer than ten. The rearrangement uses TRBV4-1 and TRBJ2-5; no definite D call. This CDR3 is built from 14 residues. The V end was cut by 0 bases, the J end by 1 base, with 6 bases between. CDR1 is MGHRA and CDR2 is YSYEKL in the germline V gene. CDR3 sequence reads: CASSQDPSQETQYF. The CDR3 DNA reads as TGCGCCAGCAGCCAAGACCCCAGCCAAGAGACCCAGTACTTC.

The chain recombines TRBV18 with TRBJ2-2; D tentatively reads TRBD1 or TRBD2 (5 bases each). CDR1 and CDR2 (germline): KGHSH, LQKENI. This CDR3 is built from 15 residues. Trimming shortened V by 1 base and J by 7 bases, and 13 bases separated the two germline ends. The CDR3 protein is CASSPLGPAYGELFF. The CDR3 region has the DNA TGTGCCAGCTCACCACTGGGACCGGCGTACGGGGAGCTGTTTTTT.

This clonotype was detected a few times. Written as DNA, the CDR3 is TGCAGTGCTAGAAAGCAGGGAACCTACGAGCAGTACTTC. Its protein product is CSARKQGTYEQYF. V gene TRBV20-1 combines with J gene TRBJ2-7; maybe TRBD1 (5 bases). The V gene's germline CDR1 is DFQATT and CDR2 SNEGSKA (reference sequence). The CDR3 runs 13 residues. Trimming removed 2 bases from V and 2 bases from J, with 10 bases in between.

This clonotype has more than one count but fewer than ten. The chain is built from TRBV28 and TRBJ1-2; D is possibly TRBD1 (6 bases). Germline assignment: CDR1 MDHEN and CDR2 SYDVKM. The CDR3 is 15 residues long. Trimming took 8 bases from V and 4 from J, leaving 20 bases between them. The CDR3 region is CASHLSGGSFYGYTF. The CDR3 DNA is TGTGCCAGCCATCTCTCGGGGGGCAGCTTCTATGGCTACACCTTC.

This clonotype was found a few times. V gene TRBV10-3 combines with J gene TRBJ2-7; D possibly corresponds to TRBD1 (6 bases). The germline V gene has CDR1 ENHRY and CDR2 SYGVKD. The CDR3 loop spans 15 amino acids. V lost 4 bases, J lost 0 bases, and 13 bases lay in between. This CDR3 reads CAISGGPDSSYEQYF. The CDR3 bases are TGTGCCATCAGTGGGGGGCCGGACAGCTCCTACGAGCAGTACTTC.

The chain employs TRBV7-2 and TRBJ2-4; D unclear. The CDR3 is 13 residues long. Deletions cut 2 bases from V and 8 bases from J, with 10 bases between. Germline V lookup: CDR1 SGHTA, CDR2 FQGNSA. The DNA for the CDR3 is TGTGCCAGCAGCTTATACAGTGGACACATTCAGTACTTC. This translates into CASSLYSGHIQYF.

The CDR3 loop reads CASSSYRAGANVLTF. The DNA of the CDR3 is TGTGCCAGCAGCTCGTACAGGGCTGGGGCCAACGTCCTGACTTTC. The chain couples TRBV7-2 to TRBJ2-6, with D perhaps matching TRBD1 (6 bases). Trimming pared 4 bases from V and 2 bases from J, leaving 9 bases between. CDR1 SGHTA and CDR2 FQGNSA come from the germline V gene. There are 15 residues in the CDR3.

The chain carries TRBV4-3 and TRBJ2-2; 8 bases are shared with TRBD1. The CDR3 runs to 16 residues. V shed 1 base and J 7 bases; nucleotides not matched to a gene: 8. Germline V gene data show CDR1 as LGHNA and CDR2 as YSLEER. In nucleotides, the CDR3 is TGCGCCAGCAGCCAAGGTTCAGGGGGCTTTTACGGGGAGCTGTTTTTT. It codes for CASSQGSGGFYGELFF.

In this sample, this clonotype turned up once. Given a much more abundant clone one base away, this may be a read error. V is TRBV19 and J is TRBJ2-7; weak D call: TRBD1 (6 bases). Germline CDR1 and CDR2: LNHDA and SQIVND (reference sequence). This CDR3 comprises 16 residues. The ends were cut back, 2 bases at V and 1 base at J, with 15 bases in the middle. CDR3 sequence reads: CASSITGMSGSYEQYF. The CDR3 nucleotides are TGTGCCAGTAGTATAACAGGGATGAGCGGTTCCTACGAGCAGTACTTC.

This clonotype was found a few times. This chain joins TRBV7-2 and TRBJ2-5; 11 positions agree with TRBD2. Germline V lookup: CDR1 SGHTA, CDR2 FQGNSA. This CDR3 is built from 15 residues. The V segment lost 3 bases and the J segment 5 bases; nucleotides outside the gene matches: 5. The CDR3 DNA follows: TGTGCCAGCAGCTTGACTAGCGGGGTCGGTGAGACCCAGTACTTC. Its protein is CASSLTSGVGETQYF.